This passage covers 5 T cell receptor beta chains from one sample sequenced in a study of blood T cell repertoires in COVID-19. Assay: immunoSEQ multiplex PCR; the TCRdb copy retains only in-frame clones and omits some. This sample carries 150,000 to 190,000 clones, 75% to 85% of them seen once, and the ten largest clones take 0.5% to 0.65%. The sample comprised peripheral blood. The receptors were gathered from a man between 60 and 75 years old with acute or convalescent COVID-19.

With respect to this clone: Other DNA sequences within the sample encode an identical CDR3. J is TRBJ1-6 and V is TRBV6-6, with D possibly being TRBD1 (6 bases). V lost 5 bases and J lost 7, with 9 bases in between. Germline CDR1 and CDR2: MNHNY and SVGAGI (reference sequence). The CDR3 has 13 residues. The DNA for the CDR3 is TGTGCCAGCAGTCAGGGGCTAAATTCACCCCTCCACTTT. This gives the protein CASSQGLNSPLHF.

This chain joins TRBV7-9 and TRBJ1-1, with 8 bases fitting TRBD1. This CDR3 has 12 amino acids. The J segment lost 11 bases and the V segment lost 4 bases, leaving 6 bases of the junction unmatched. The germline gives CDR1 SEHNR, CDR2 FQNEAQ (reference sequence). CDR3 bases: TGTGCCAGCAGCTCGGACAGGGCTGCGGCTTTCTTT. The encoded protein is CASSSDRAAAFF. Using reference TRBV7-9 and TRBJ1-1 for the parts outside the CDR3, the full variable domain is DTGVSQNPRHKITKRGQNVTFRCDPISEHNRLYWYRQTLGQGPEFLTYFQNEAQLEKSRLLSDRFSAERPKGSFSTLEIQRTEQGDSAMYLCASSSDRAAAFFGQGTRLTVV.

This chain links TRBV5-4 with TRBJ2-3, with 13 bases matching TRBD2. The CDR3 has 16 residues. The V gene end was trimmed by 8 bases and the J gene end by 5 bases; junction bases not matched to a gene: 11. The V gene's germline CDR1 is SGHNT and CDR2 YYREEE (reference sequence). Here the CDR3 reads CASTSGGAWGKDTQYF. The DNA of the CDR3 is TGTGCCAGTACTAGCGGGGGGGCGTGGGGAAAAGATACGCAGTATTTT. The whole variable domain, filled in from reference TRBV5-4 and TRBJ2-3, reads ETGVTQSPTHLIKTRGQQVTLRCSSQSGHNTVSWYQQALGQGPQFIFQYYREEENGRGNFPPRFSGLQFPNYSSELNVNALELDDSALYLCASTSGGAWGKDTQYFGPGTRLTVL.

This clone occurred a few times. V is TRBV7-9 and J is TRBJ2-1; the match to TRBD1 covers 10 bases. V trimming: 5 bases; J trimming: 6 bases; junction bases outside the gene matches: 10. The V gene's germline CDR1 is SEHNR and CDR2 FQNEAQ (reference sequence). The CDR3 covers 16 residues. The CDR3 DNA reads TGTGCCAGCAGCCCTCGGCGGACAGGGGGGGCCAATGAGCAGTTCTTC. Translation gives CASSPRRTGGANEQFF.

CDR3 protein: CASKQSGGRGPNSYNSPLHF. The CDR3 DNA follows: TGTGCCAGCAAACAAAGTGGCGGCAGGGGGCCCAACTCCTATAATTCACCCCTCCACTTT. The chain has TRBV19 and TRBJ1-6; 8 bases are shared with TRBD1. This CDR3 region has 20 residues. Trimming removed 9 bases from V and 0 bases from J; junction bases left unmatched: 19. Germline lookup yields CDR1 LNHDA and CDR2 SQIVND (reference sequence).